The 7 T cell receptor beta chains given below trace back to one sample, sequenced in a study of cytomegalovirus exposure and HLA in healthy donors. In the PCR, 60 Vbeta and 13 Jbeta primers were used. Measured with immunoSEQ multiplex PCR; TCRdb has only the in-frame clones, and not every one. In the table there are about 120,000 clones, approximately 8% of which are singletons. The sequencing input was PBMCs. These receptors were obtained from a woman between 35 and 50 years old in good health and CMV-seropositive.

The chain recombines TRBV5-6 with TRBJ2-3; 7 positions agree with TRBD1. V was pared by 4 bases and J by 11 bases, with 13 bases of the junction left unmatched. This CDR3 is built from 14 residues. Germline lookup yields CDR1 SGHDT and CDR2 YYEEEE. DNA for the CDR3: TGTGCCAGCAGCACCATAAATACGGACAGGTTGCAGTATTTT. This translates into CASSTINTDRLQYF.

V gene TRBV7-9 combines with J gene TRBJ2-5; 9 nucleotides line up with TRBD1. The J call is uncertain, as TRBJ2-7 better fits the DNA end. Germline CDR1 is SEHNR and CDR2 is FQNEAQ (reference sequence). The CDR3 is 16 amino acids. CDR3 DNA: TGTGCCAGCAGCGCCGTGACCGGGACAGGGTACTACGAGCAGTACTTC. It encodes CASSAVTGTGYYEQYF.

V gene TRBV9 combines with J gene TRBJ1-1, with a possible D match to TRBD1 (5 bases). This CDR3 spans 15 amino acids. Trimming left V 0 bases short and J 7 bases short, with 16 bases between. CDR1 is SGDLS and CDR2 is YYNGEE in the germline V gene. CDR3 DNA sequence: TGTGCCAGCAGCGTAGGGAATTATGGGGGGGGTGAAGCTTTCTTT. The encoded protein is CASSVGNYGGGEAFF. Combining the CDR3 with reference TRBV9 and TRBJ1-1 gives the whole variable domain DSGVTQTPKHLITATGQRVTLRCSPRSGDLSVYWYQQSLDQGLQFLIQYYNGEERAKGNILERFSAQQFPDLHSELNLSSLELGDSALYFCASSVGNYGGGEAFFGQGTRLTVV.

This clone was counted between two and nine times. V and J are TRBV30 and TRBJ2-1, with TRBD2 identical over 8 bases. This CDR3 is built from 13 residues. V gave up 7 bases and J gave up 2 bases; unmatched junction bases: 4. Germline lookup yields CDR1 GTSNPN and CDR2 SVGIG (reference sequence). The CDR3 DNA sequence: TGTGCCTCTCAGACTAGCGCCTACAATGAGCAGTTCTTC. This translates into CASQTSAYNEQFF.

This sequence joins TRBV29-1 and TRBJ1-1; unclear D gene. The length of the CDR3 is 12 residues. V was pared by 7 bases and J by 1 base, with 10 bases between. CDR1 and CDR2 from the germline V gene are SQVTM and ANQGSEA. For the CDR3, the DNA is TGCAGCGCATTAAGAGGGAACACTGAAGCTTTCTTT. This encodes CSALRGNTEAFF.

The V call is TRBV7-2, the J call TRBJ1-2; 10 bases map to TRBD1. CDR1 and CDR2 (germline): SGHTA, FQGNSA. CDR3 length: 17 amino acids. J lost 5 bases, V lost 4 bases, and 13 bases had no gene match. CDR3 in DNA: TGTGCCAGCAGCTCGGGACAGGGGACAGTTGGGGTATATGGCTACACCTTC. This sequence encodes CASSSGQGTVGVYGYTF.

This clone has only a few counts. This chain connects TRBV5-6 to TRBJ1-1; D is unresolved. Trimming left V 2 bases short and J 5 bases short, with 16 bases between. CDR1 is SGHDT, CDR2 YYEEEE, per germline. CDR3 length: 15 residues. CDR3 coding DNA: TGTGCCAGCAGCTTTGCGCCCCGTTCATGGACTGAAGCTTTCTTT. Its protein is CASSFAPRSWTEAFF.